The present T cell receptor (beta chain) was sequenced within a study of blood T cell repertoires in COVID-19. Here immunoSEQ multiplex PCR was the method, and the copy in TCRdb shows in-frame clones only, minus some. The sample carries under 300,000 clones, over 85% recorded once. The CDR3 is 14 residues long. The germline V gene encodes CDR1 GTSNPN and CDR2 SVGIG (reference sequence). V shed 0 bases and J shed 8 bases, with 13 bases lying between them. Material: PBMCs or T cells enriched from blood (not recorded which). The TCR was taken from a woman in her fifties or sixties who had recovered from COVID-19. V and J are TRBV30 and TRBJ2-2; D might be TRBD1 (5 bases). CDR3 nucleotide sequence: TGTGCCTGGAGTGTACAAGGGGCTGGGGGGGAGCTGTTTTTT. It yields the protein CAWSVQGAGGELFF. The variable domain in full, with the rest retrieved from reference TRBV30 and TRBJ2-2, is SQTIHQWPATLVQPVGSPLSLECTVEGTSNPNLYWYRQAAGRGLQLLFYSVGIGQISSEVPQNLSASRPQDRQFILSSKKLLLSDSGFYLCAWSVQGAGGELFFGEGSRLTVL.